One sample yielded the 24 T cell receptor beta chains listed below, sequenced in a study of human T cells and chemical hapten exposure (dated by TCRdb to the early 2020s). During library preparation, unique molecular identifiers were attached to individual cDNA molecules so that TCRs could be counted in a quantitative, reproducible way. TCRdb cleaned the public reads at Q25 with fastp, built clones with MiXCR and kept in-frame beta chains. Each record represents a unique CDR3 protein, reported with the most common genes and DNA among its rows. The sample data list fewer than 150,000 distinct CDR3 sequences, and approximately 9% of these were observed just once. In total, the top ten clones hold around 1.4% of the sample. Unfractionated whole blood was collected in Tempus Blood RNA tubes, and total RNA was extracted from that blood. Sequencing was done on a sample of whole blood. These receptors originate from a human donor in good health. Some clones in this sample may be carry-over from other donors' samples. Donor details come from another sample of the same person, matched by shared clones.

This clonotype was counted at least ten times. The chain is built from TRBV7-3 and TRBJ2-3; the D gene is possibly TRBD1 (6 bases). Trimming removed 5 bases at V and 9 bases at J, with 18 bases between. The length of the CDR3 is 14 residues. CDR1 and CDR2 from the germline V gene are SGHTA and FQGTGA. The CDR3 loop reads CASSPGPGRGTQYF. The CDR3 region has the DNA TGTGCCAGCAGCCCGGGTCCCGGCAGGGGAACGCAGTATTTT.

The genes are TRBV20-1 and TRBJ2-7; D is uncertain. This CDR3 comprises 14 residues. Trimming left V 3 bases short and J 0 bases short, with 12 bases between. Germline CDR1 reads DFQATT; CDR2 reads SNEGSKA (reference sequence). The CDR3 DNA sequence: TGCAGTGCTAGGGACCGACCTAGCTCCTACGAGCAGTACTTC. Translation gives CSARDRPSSYEQYF.

The table lists this clonotype with a few counts. V and J are TRBV13 and TRBJ2-1, with TRBD1 matching over 9 bases. The trim removed 4 bases at V and 6 bases at J, leaving 4 bases unmatched. This CDR3 region has 14 residues. The germline V gene encodes CDR1 PRHDT and CDR2 FYEKMQ (reference sequence). Written as DNA, the CDR3 is TGTGCCAGCAGCTCGGACAGGGGCGGCAATGAGCAGTTCTTC. This translates into CASSSDRGGNEQFF.

This clonotype appeared many times. The missing conserved phenylalanine or tryptophan at the end of this CDR3 makes a read error likely. Because the CDR3's place on the DNA is in doubt, the DNA is left out and the CDR3 is given as listed by TCRdb. This chain links TRBV6-5 with TRBJ2-1; the table's D call of TRBD1 was not tested on the DNA. Germline V gene lookup returns CDR1 MNHEY and CDR2 SVGAGI. The CDR3 sequence runs 14 residues, both termini included. CDR3 protein: CASSYSSSPGHLRM.

This clonotype was counted ten times or more. The chain couples TRBV7-2 to TRBJ1-1; perhaps TRBD1 as D (5 bases). CDR3 length equals 13 residues. Germline V gene data show CDR1 as SGHTA and CDR2 as FQGNSA. Trimming stripped 2 bases from V and 7 bases from J, with 11 bases between. The CDR3 coding sequence is TGTGCCAGCAGCTTACCTTGGACACTTGAAGCTTTCTTT. Translating gives CASSLPWTLEAFF.

This clonotype was counted at least ten times. This chain joins TRBV30 and TRBJ1-4; possible D gene TRBD1, 5 bases. Per the germline V gene, CDR1 is GTSNPN and CDR2 is SVGIG (reference sequence). This CDR3 spans 15 amino acids. V lost 4 bases to trimming and J lost 4 bases, with 16 bases between them. CDR3 DNA sequence: TGTGCCTGGACAGATGGTCGGGGCCGTAATGAAAAACTGTTTTTT. Translating it yields CAWTDGRGRNEKLFF.

The chain uses TRBV14 and TRBJ1-6; D not certain. The germline CDR1 and CDR2 sequences are SGHDN and FVKESK. The length of the CDR3 is 13 residues. V dropped 9 bases and J dropped 3 bases, with 9 bases sitting between them. CDR3 bases: TGTGCCAGTGCTAGCCTCTATAATTCACCCCTCCACTTT. Protein: CASASLYNSPLHF. Looking up the rest from reference TRBV14 and TRBJ1-6 gives the full variable domain: EAGVTQFPSHSVIEKGQTVTLRCDPISGHDNLYWYRRVMGKEIKFLLHFVKESKQDESGMPNNRFLAERTGGTYSTLKVQPAELEDSGVYFCASASLYNSPLHFGNGTRLTVT.

The chain carries TRBV12-3 or TRBV12-4 and TRBJ2-1, with 8 bases identical to TRBD2. The CDR3 is 15 amino acids. The V gene end was trimmed by 3 bases and the J gene end by 8 bases; junction bases not matched to a gene: 9. The CDR3 protein is CASSFPSGGRDEQFF. CDR3 bases: TGTGCCAGCAGTTTTCCCAGCGGGGGTAGAGATGAGCAGTTCTTC.

In its sample, this clonotype was seen many times. The V gene is TRBV27, the J gene TRBJ1-5, with no clear D. V was shortened by 6 bases and J by 1 base, with 10 bases between the two germline ends. Germline V CDR1 and CDR2: MNHEY, SMNVEV (reference sequence). The CDR3 totals 14 residues. CDR3 DNA sequence: TGTGCCAGCAGACAGTTGGCGAGCAATCAGCCCCAGCATTTT. Its translation: CASRQLASNQPQHF.

This chain connects TRBV7-9 to TRBJ2-1; possible D gene TRBD1, 6 bases. This CDR3 has 16 amino acids. V was clipped by 5 bases and J by 4 bases, with 18 bases between them. Germline CDR1 and CDR2: SEHNR and FQNEAQ (reference sequence). In DNA form, the CDR3 reads TGTGCCAGCAGCGGGATGATGCCCGGACAGTACAATGAGCAGTTCTTC. Its protein product is CASSGMMPGQYNEQFF.

The chain couples TRBV7-2 to TRBJ2-7; tentative D call: TRBD1 (6 bases). CDR3 length equals 15 residues. Looked up from germline, CDR1 is SGHTA and CDR2 is FQGNSA. The V end lost 3 bases, the J end lost 2 bases, and 14 bases lay between the germline ends. CDR3 DNA sequence: TGTGCCAGCAGCTTCACCGGGACACCAACCTACGAGCAGTACTTC. Translation gives CASSFTGTPTYEQYF.

This clonotype appeared many times. V and J are TRBV6-1 and TRBJ1-1, with D unresolved. V was pared by 2 bases and J by 7 bases, with 11 bases between. The V gene's germline CDR1 is MNHNS and CDR2 SASEGT. The CDR3 contains 13 residues. The CDR3 region is CASSESGLSEAFF. The CDR3 DNA reads as TGTGCCAGCAGTGAATCGGGGTTGAGTGAAGCTTTCTTT.

This clonotype has only a few counts. The rearrangement joins TRBV10-3 to TRBJ1-3, with D perhaps matching TRBD1 (5 bases). The CDR3 is 16 residues long. V was cut by 2 bases and J by 0 bases, with 11 bases left in between. From germline, CDR1 is ENHRY and CDR2 SYGVKD. The CDR3 loop reads CAISETGHLSGNTIYF. DNA for the CDR3: TGTGCCATCAGTGAGACAGGTCACCTCTCTGGAAACACCATATATTTT.

This clonotype was observed many times. The rearrangement joins TRBV18 to TRBJ1-2; 7 bases are shared with TRBD1. CDR3 size: 13 residues. The junction had 4 bases not matched to a gene; V was cut back by 1 base and J by 8 bases. CDR1 KGHSH and CDR2 LQKENI come from the germline V gene. The CDR3 nucleotides read TGTGCCAGCTCACCACGACAGGGAGAGGGCTACACCTTC. Protein sequence: CASSPRQGEGYTF.

This clonotype has at least ten counts. The chain couples TRBV6-4 to TRBJ2-4, with 8 bases lining up with TRBD2. The CDR3 consists of 20 residues. V gave up 0 bases and J gave up 0 bases; unmatched junction bases: 13. From germline, CDR1 is MRHNA and CDR2 SNTAGT. CDR3 in DNA: TGTGCCAGCAGTGACTCCGGGGGACTAGTCCTTCGAAAAGCCAAAAACATTCAGTACTTC. As protein: CASSDSGGLVLRKAKNIQYF.

This chain uses TRBV4-2 with TRBJ2-6, with D tentatively TRBD2 (7 bases). The germline V and J ends were trimmed by 3 bases and 2 bases, with 11 bases remaining between them. This CDR3 spans 16 amino acids. Germline CDR1 is LGHNA and CDR2 is YNFKEQ. Written as DNA, the CDR3 is TGTGCCAGCAGCCATGGCGGGGGCACTGGGGCCAACGTCCTGACTTTC. Its translation: CASSHGGGTGANVLTF.

A remark on this clonotype: This clone may be a read error of a much larger clone one base away. The V and J genes are TRBV12-3 or TRBV12-4 and TRBJ2-1; 7 bases map to TRBD2. The CDR3 extends over 15 amino acids. V gave up 3 bases and J gave up 0 bases; unmatched junction bases: 2. DNA for the CDR3: TGTGCCAGCAGTTTGGGAGGGCCCTCCTACAATGAGCAGTTCTTC. Encoded protein: CASSLGGPSYNEQFF.

This clonotype was counted a few times. CDR3 protein: CASSEGSTAYEQYF. The CDR3 coding sequence is TGTGCCAGCAGTGAGGGATCTACCGCCTACGAGCAGTACTTC. The chain employs TRBV2 and TRBJ2-7; D unresolved. Trimming cost V 3 bases and J 2 bases, with 11 bases left between them. Germline V gene lookup returns CDR1 SNHLY and CDR2 FYNNEI. The CDR3 totals 14 residues.

This clonotype was detected many times. The chain employs TRBV7-2 and TRBJ2-1; D remains unclear. This CDR3 has 14 amino acids. Trimming removed 3 bases at V and 0 bases at J, with 6 bases between. In germline, CDR1 is SGHTA, CDR2 FQGNSA. The CDR3 sequence is CASSLLSSYNEQFF. The CDR3 nucleotides read TGTGCCAGCAGCTTGCTAAGCTCCTACAATGAGCAGTTCTTC. Looking up the rest from reference TRBV7-2 and TRBJ2-1 gives the full variable domain: GAGVSQSPSNKVTEKGKDVELRCDPISGHTALYWYRQSLGQGLEFLIYFQGNSAPDKSGLPSDRFSAERTGGSVSTLTIQRTQQEDSAVYLCASSLLSSYNEQFFGPGTRLTVL.

This clonotype came up a few times. The chain links TRBV12-3 or TRBV12-4 to TRBJ2-3; D is possibly TRBD1 (6 bases). V lost 0 bases and J 4 bases, leaving 8 bases between the germline ends. The CDR3 loop spans 14 amino acids. Here the CDR3 DNA reads TGTGCCAGCAGTTTAGCCCCAGGGGCAGATACGCAGTATTTT. Amino acids: CASSLAPGADTQYF.

The chain combines TRBV6-5 with TRBJ1-3; D is unresolved. The CDR3 spans 16 residues. The ends were cut back, 7 bases at V and 4 bases at J, with 20 bases in the middle. From germline, CDR1 is MNHEY and CDR2 SVGAGI. In DNA, the CDR3 is TGTGCCAGCACTACACCGCAAGGCCTGGGAGGAAACACCATATATTTT. As protein: CASTTPQGLGGNTIYF.

V gene TRBV7-9 combines with J gene TRBJ2-7; D not certain. The length of the CDR3 is 13 residues. The germline V gene encodes CDR1 SEHNR and CDR2 FQNEAQ (reference sequence). V lost 4 bases and J lost 4, with 11 bases in between. CDR3 residues: CASSSEERYEQYF. In nucleotides, the CDR3 is TGTGCCAGCAGCTCAGAGGAAAGGTACGAGCAGTACTTC.

The J gene is TRBJ2-3, the V gene TRBV11-2; the D gene is possibly TRBD1 (5 bases). Germline values: CDR1 SGHAT, CDR2 FQNNGV. Between the trimmed V and J ends, which lost 6 bases and 3 bases, there was a span of 10 bases. The CDR3 sequence is 13 residues long. The CDR3 loop reads CASRGRVTDTQYF. The CDR3 DNA reads as TGTGCCAGCAGGGGCAGGGTTACAGATACGCAGTATTTT.

This clonotype was counted many times. The chain uses TRBV27 and TRBJ2-1; TRBD2 aligns across 10 bases. The germline gives CDR1 MNHEY, CDR2 SMNVEV (reference sequence). The CDR3 length is 18 residues. Losses at the gene ends were 2 bases for V and 0 bases for J; bases not matched to a gene: 7. The CDR3 DNA sequence: TGTGCCAGCAGTTTAGTAGCGGGAGGACCCCACTCCTACAATGAGCAGTTCTTC. As protein: CASSLVAGGPHSYNEQFF.